The 21 T cell receptor beta chains reported below all come from one sample, sequenced in a study of shared clonotypes between healthy human individuals. Assay used: immunoSEQ multiplex PCR; TCRdb lists only in-frame clones, some missing. The sample lists some 660,000 clones, roughly 72% occurring once. Material for sequencing was memory CD4+ T cells sorted from blood. Documented subset: CD45RA-negative fraction. These receptor sequences come from a woman in her thirties in good health.

The sample holds a few counts of this clone. This chain uses TRBV5-4 with TRBJ2-5, with 7 bases fitting TRBD2. CDR3 length: 15 residues. Trimming cost V 0 bases and J 4 bases; bases outside gene matches: 6. Germline values: CDR1 SGHNT, CDR2 YYREEE (reference sequence). For the CDR3, the DNA is TGTGCCAGCAGCTTGGATACGGGAGGAGGAGAGACCCAGTACTTC. The encoded protein is CASSLDTGGGETQYF. Based on the CDR3 plus reference TRBV5-4 and TRBJ2-5, the full variable domain is ETGVTQSPTHLIKTRGQQVTLRCSSQSGHNTVSWYQQALGQGPQFIFQYYREEENGRGNFPPRFSGLQFPNYSSELNVNALELDDSALYLCASSLDTGGGETQYFGPGTRLLVL.

This sequence joins TRBV2 and TRBJ2-7; TRBD2 matches 9 bases. The CDR3 is 16 amino acids. Germline-derived CDR1 and CDR2 are SNHLY and FYNNEI. J lost 7 bases, V lost 0 bases, and 10 bases had no gene match. CDR3 bases: TGTGCCAGCAGTGAAGCGCTGGCGGGAGGGCCGGGGGAGCAGTACTTC. As protein: CASSEALAGGPGEQYF. The variable domain in full, completed from reference TRBV2 and TRBJ2-7, reads EPEVTQTPSHQVTQMGQEVILRCVPISNHLYFYWYRQILGQKVEFLVSFYNNEISEKSEIFDDQFSVERPDGSNFTLKIRSTKLEDSAMYFCASSEALAGGPGEQYFGPGTRLTVT.

This clone was observed a handful of times. The gene calls are TRBV27 and TRBJ2-7, with 14 bases identical to TRBD2. This CDR3 has 19 residues. Germline assignment: CDR1 MNHEY and CDR2 SMNVEV (reference sequence). The J segment lost 4 bases and the V segment lost 5 bases, leaving 16 bases of the junction unmatched. In DNA, the CDR3 is TGTGCCAGCAGTCCTAGCTTAACGACTAGCGGGAGGGCCCGGTACGAGCAGTACTTC. Translating gives CASSPSLTTSGRARYEQYF.

The chain links TRBV7-9 to TRBJ2-1, with 10 bases matching TRBD2. V shed 5 bases and J 8 bases; nucleotides not matched to a gene: 3. CDR3 length equals 13 residues. The V gene's germline CDR1 is SEHNR and CDR2 FQNEAQ (reference sequence). The CDR3: CASSQAGGDEQFF. The CDR3 nucleotides read TGTGCCAGCAGCCAAGCGGGAGGGGATGAGCAGTTCTTC.

This clone occurred many times. Germline and junction disagree at one end, which may indicate a read error. The chain employs TRBV2 and TRBJ1-4; D is unresolved. Germline V gene lookup returns CDR1 SNHLY and CDR2 FYNNEI. The CDR3 contains 14 residues. The CDR3 coding sequence is TGTGCCAGCAGTAAAGCACCGGGTCCCAGAAAACTGTTTTTT. It codes for CASSKAPGPRKLFF.

This chain connects TRBV21-1 to TRBJ2-7; the table calls TRBD1, which could not be checked here. TRBV21-1 is flagged as a pseudogene. The CDR3 length is 16 residues. This CDR3 is CASSKARQGLSHEQYF. CDR3 in DNA: TGTGCCAGCAGCAAAGCCCGACAGGGCCTCTCCCACGAGCAGTACTTC.

As to this clone: A far larger clone differs by one base, so this is likely a read error. Within the sample, other DNA sequences also encode this same CDR3. The chain carries TRBV2 and TRBJ2-4; D not resolved. The germline gives CDR1 SNHLY, CDR2 FYNNEI. V was cut by 7 bases and J by 0 bases, with 10 bases left in between. The CDR3 consists of 14 residues. CDR3 in DNA: TGTGCCAGCAAGGCAGAAATAGCCAAAAACATTCAGTACTTC. This codes for CASKAEIAKNIQYF.

This chain joins TRBV11-2 and TRBJ1-5; 8 nucleotides align to TRBD1. Germline-derived CDR1 and CDR2 are SGHAT and FQNNGV. With 5 bases clipped from V and 5 bases from J, the junction kept 8 bases outside the gene matches. The CDR3 is 15 amino acids. DNA of the CDR3: TGTGCCAGCAGCCGTACAGGGGGAACTCATCAGCCCCAGCATTTT. It yields the protein CASSRTGGTHQPQHF. Full variable domain (missing parts from reference TRBV11-2 and TRBJ1-5): EAGVAQSPRYKIIEKRQSVAFWCNPISGHATLYWYQQILGQGPKLLIQFQNNGVVDDSQLPKDRFSAERLKGVDSTLKIQPAKLEDSAVYLCASSRTGGTHQPQHFGDGTRLSIL.

The DNA for the CDR3 is TGTGCCAGCCACGACCGGGAGGCCCAGTACTTC. The encoded protein is CASHDREAQYF. The chain has TRBV25-1 and TRBJ2-5; 7 bases align to TRBD2. The V gene's germline CDR1 is MGHDK and CDR2 SYGVNS. J was trimmed by 9 bases and V by 8 bases; bases with no gene match: 6. CDR3 length equals 11 residues.

The chain couples TRBV29-1 to TRBJ1-2, with D possibly being TRBD1 (6 bases). Trimming removed 5 bases from V and 2 bases from J, with 21 bases in between. Germline V gene lookup returns CDR1 SQVTM and CDR2 ANQGSEA. CDR3 size: 16 residues. CDR3 in DNA: TGCAGCGTTAACCTTGGTCGGGACAAGCCAAACTATGGCTACACCTTC. Its translation: CSVNLGRDKPNYGYTF.

A single count supports this clone. The chain has TRBV28 and TRBJ1-3; D may be TRBD1 (6 bases). Trimming shortened V by 1 base and J by 2 bases, and 9 bases separated the two germline ends. The length of the CDR3 is 15 residues. Germline V gene sequence: CDR1 MDHEN, CDR2 SYDVKM. CDR3 residues: CASSLYRATGNTIYF. The CDR3 DNA reads TGTGCCAGCAGTTTATACAGGGCAACTGGAAACACCATATATTTT.

J is TRBJ2-4 and V is TRBV30; 8 bases are a match to TRBD1. Germline trimming cut 7 bases from V and 9 bases from J; bases unmatched to any gene: 8. CDR1 is GTSNPN and CDR2 is SVGIG in the germline V gene (reference sequence). The CDR3 loop spans 12 amino acids. The CDR3 spells CASRTGFGIQYF. CDR3 sequence (DNA): TGTGCCTCCCGGACAGGGTTTGGCATTCAGTACTTC.

The chain carries TRBV4-1 and TRBJ1-3; TRBD1 is a possible D gene (5 bases). Germline V gene data show CDR1 as MGHRA and CDR2 as YSYEKL. Between the trimmed V and J ends, which lost 1 base and 4 bases, there was a span of 17 bases. This CDR3 has 17 residues. In DNA form, the CDR3 reads TGCGCCAGCAGCCAAGGAACTGCCCGCGGGACCGGAAACACCATATATTTT. Translation: CASSQGTARGTGNTIYF.

This clone has a handful of counts. This rearrangement joins TRBV28 to TRBJ1-1; TRBD1 matches 7 bases. This CDR3 has 16 residues. With 6 bases clipped from V and 5 bases from J, the junction kept 15 bases outside the gene matches. Per germline, CDR1 MDHEN and CDR2 SYDVKM. CDR3 DNA sequence: TGTGCCAGCAGACCAGGTCGGTCAGGGGGATGGACTGAAGCTTTCTTT. It specifies CASRPGRSGGWTEAFF.

The chain combines TRBV11-3 with TRBJ2-7; 9 nucleotides align to TRBD1. CDR3 size: 15 residues. Trimming took 5 bases from V and 5 from J; bases not matched to a gene: 10. Germline V CDR1 and CDR2: SGHNT, YENEEA. CDR3 sequence (DNA): TGTGCCAGCAGCCCGGGACAGGGCACAACGAACGAGCAGTACTTC. The encoded protein is CASSPGQGTTNEQYF.

This clone came up a few times. This rearrangement joins TRBV5-1 to TRBJ2-2; 11 bases fit TRBD1. CDR1 and CDR2 from the germline V gene are SGHRS and YFSETQ. CDR3 size: 14 residues. Trimming cost V 3 bases and J 6 bases; bases outside gene matches: 1. Here the CDR3 DNA reads TGCGCCAGCAGCTCGGGACAGGGGGCCGGGGAGCTGTTTTTT. Its translation is CASSSGQGAGELFF. The full variable domain, its missing parts supplied by reference TRBV5-1 and TRBJ2-2, is KAGVTQTPRYLIKTRGQQVTLSCSPISGHRSVSWYQQTPGQGLQFLFEYFSETQRNKGNFPGRFSGRQFSNSRSEMNVSTLELGDSALYLCASSSGQGAGELFFGEGSRLTVL.

The V call is TRBV11-2, the J call TRBJ2-1; possible D gene TRBD1, 5 bases. The CDR3 extends over 13 amino acids. CDR1 SGHAT and CDR2 FQNNGV come from the germline V gene. V shed 0 bases and J shed 15 bases, with 15 bases lying between them. The DNA of the CDR3 is TGTGCCAGCAGCTTAGATCTGCGAAGACAGCCGTTCTTC. Residues: CASSLDLRRQPFF.

This chain joins TRBV28 and TRBJ2-5, with 7 bases aligning to TRBD1. The DNA end is more similar to TRBJ2-7, so the J call may be wrong. Looked up from germline, CDR1 is MDHEN and CDR2 is SYDVKM. This CDR3 has 12 residues. CDR3 region: CASSSTGREQYF. CDR3 bases: TGTGCCAGCAGTTCGACAGGGCGCGAGCAGTACTTC.

The chain couples TRBV30 to TRBJ1-4, with TRBD1 matching over 8 bases. Germline trimming cut 5 bases from V and 3 bases from J; bases unmatched to any gene: 8. From germline, CDR1 is GTSNPN and CDR2 SVGIG (reference sequence). This CDR3 has 15 amino acids. CDR3 residues: CAWGRTQGANEKLFF. CDR3 sequence (DNA): TGTGCCTGGGGCCGGACACAGGGGGCTAATGAAAAACTGTTTTTT.

This chain joins TRBV5-4 and TRBJ2-2; D is possibly TRBD1 (5 bases). CDR3 length: 13 amino acids. Trimming left V 0 bases short and J 5 bases short, with 5 bases between. Germline CDR1 and CDR2: SGHNT and YYREEE (reference sequence). CDR3 protein: CASSLAGTGELFF. The CDR3 DNA follows: TGTGCCAGCAGCTTGGCAGGGACCGGGGAGCTGTTTTTT.

The chain uses TRBV18 and TRBJ2-7, with D perhaps matching TRBD2 (5 bases). CDR3 length: 12 residues. Germline V gene data show CDR1 as KGHSH and CDR2 as LQKENI. Trimming removed 1 base at V and 6 bases at J, with 7 bases between. CDR3 amino acids: CASSPRGPEQYF. CDR3 nucleotides: TGTGCCAGCTCACCACGAGGGCCCGAGCAGTACTTC.